This section outlines one TCR beta chain sequence together with its context. Its cognate antigen is unknown. The data were obtained in a study of tumor and adjacent non-tumor tissue in lung cancer. Study-wide points: Compared with tumor, normal lung showed significantly lower TCR diversity.

The library came from three nested PCR rounds adapted from ARM-PCR protocols. From the multiplex PCR reads, TCRdb called clonotypes with MiXCR, one entry per CDR3 protein. The sample has roughly 69,000 distinct CDR3 sequences, 75% to 85% seen once. The CDR3 loop spans 19 amino acids. CDR1 is MDHEN and CDR2 is SYDVKM in the germline V gene. V lost 4 bases, J lost 4 bases, and 18 bases stayed unmatched. RNA was extracted from bulk tissue without any cell sorting. This non-tumor lung sample came from over 3 cm beyond the tumor edge. Chemotherapy-naive patients with new lung cancer underwent thoracic surgery in China, August–late 2014.

The receptor comes from a man in his sixties with non-small cell lung cancer. Sequencing was carried out using distant non-tumor lung tissue. The V gene is TRBV28, the J gene TRBJ2-1, with TRBD2 identical over 8 bases. CDR3 DNA: TGTGCCAGCAGTTCTGAAGGGACCGGATTAGCGGGAAGTTACAATGAGCAGTTCTTC. Residues: CASSSEGTGLAGSYNEQFF. Full variable domain (missing parts from reference TRBV28 and TRBJ2-1): DVKVTQSSRYLVKRTGEKVFLECVQDMDHENMFWYRQDPGLGLRLIYFSYDVKMKEKGDIPEGYSVSREKKERFSLILESASTNQTSMYLCASSSEGTGLAGSYNEQFFGPGTRLTVL.